The 9 T cell receptor beta chains below were found in one sample sequenced in a study of T cells in Graves' hyperthyroidism and ophthalmopathy. TCR beta CDR3 region amplification was performed from RNA transcripts. RT-PCR in the first round (using the HTBI primer set) targeted the TCR CDR3. TCRdb ran MiXCR on the multiplex PCR reads and lists one entry per CDR3 protein. Among some 50,000 distinct CDR3 sequences, approximately 52% were seen once, and the ten largest hold approximately 9.1%. The specimen was blood. These receptors were collected from a woman in her forties or fifties with Graves' ophthalmopathy.

Points on this clonotype: A much larger clone lies one base from this, so it may be a read error. The V gene is TRBV10-3, the J gene TRBJ1-5; no firm D call. The CDR3 contains 15 residues. From germline, CDR1 is ENHRY and CDR2 SYGVKD. V shed 10 bases and J shed 0 bases, with 16 bases lying between them. In DNA, the CDR3 is TGTGCCACCAGGAAAGGCGGGTTTAGCAATCAGCCCCAGCATTTT. It specifies CATRKGGFSNQPQHF.

The rearrangement links TRBV10-2 to TRBJ2-1; TRBD2 is a possible D gene (5 bases). Germline V gene sequence: CDR1 WSHSY, CDR2 SAAADI. The CDR3 runs 12 residues. Trimming took off 7 bases at V and 8 bases at J, with 12 bases between the two ends. CDR3 coding DNA: TGCGCCAGCAAGAGAGGGTACGATGAGCAGTTCTTC. It translates to CASKRGYDEQFF.

The genes are TRBV7-8 and TRBJ2-2; 12 bases align to TRBD1. The germline V gene encodes CDR1 SGHVS and CDR2 FQNEAQ. Losses at the gene ends were 3 bases for V and 3 bases for J; bases not matched to a gene: 2. CDR3 length equals 16 residues. DNA for the CDR3: TGTGCCAGCAGCTTCGGGACAGGGGGCCACACCGGGGAGCTGTTTTTT. It is translated as CASSFGTGGHTGELFF. Using reference TRBV7-8 and TRBJ2-2 for the parts outside the CDR3, the full variable domain is GAGVSQSPRYKVAKRGQDVALRCDPISGHVSLFWYQQALGQGPEFLTYFQNEAQLDKSGLPSDRFFAERPEGSVSTLKIQRTQQEDSAVYLCASSFGTGGHTGELFFGEGSRLTVL.

This chain joins TRBV7-9 and TRBJ2-5; D may be TRBD1 (6 bases). Germline V gene lookup returns CDR1 SEHNR and CDR2 FQNEAQ (reference sequence). This CDR3 contains 13 residues. CDR3 in amino acids: CTNNLGASETQYF. Here the CDR3 DNA reads TGTACCAACAACTTGGGGGCCTCAGAGACCCAGTACTTC. The complete variable domain, with remaining parts taken from reference TRBV7-9 and TRBJ2-5, reads DTGVSQNPRHKITKRGQNVTFRCDPISEHNRLYWYRQTLGQGPEFLTYFQNEAQLEKSRLLSDRFSAERPKGSFSTLEIQRTEQGDSAMYLCTNNLGASETQYFGPGTRLLVL.

This clonotype has a count of ten or more. The chain has TRBV27 and TRBJ1-5; 7 nucleotides align to TRBD1. The germline V gene has CDR1 MNHEY and CDR2 SMNVEV (reference sequence). The CDR3 loop spans 15 amino acids. J lost 6 bases, V lost 3 bases, and 8 bases had no gene match. The CDR3 sequence is CASSLYRQGGQPQHF. Here the CDR3 DNA reads TGTGCCAGCAGTTTGTATCGACAGGGTGGTCAGCCCCAGCATTTT.

The sample holds many counts of this clonotype. The V gene is TRBV13, the J gene TRBJ1-1, with TRBD1 as a possible D gene (6 bases). V was clipped by 4 bases and J by 0 bases, with 9 bases between them. Germline V gene lookup returns CDR1 PRHDT and CDR2 FYEKMQ (reference sequence). CDR3 length equals 14 residues. The CDR3 here is CASSYQGMNTEAFF. CDR3 DNA sequence: TGTGCCAGCAGCTATCAGGGGATGAACACTGAAGCTTTCTTT.

The chain uses TRBV20-1 and TRBJ2-5, with D possibly being TRBD1 or TRBD2 (6 bases each). The germline V gene encodes CDR1 DFQATT and CDR2 SNEGSKA (reference sequence). V dropped 6 bases and J dropped 5 bases, with 19 bases sitting between them. The CDR3 has 14 residues. As DNA, the CDR3 is TGCAGTGCCAATGAGGGGGGAGTACGCGAGACCCAGTACTTC. It encodes CSANEGGVRETQYF.

In regard to this clonotype: A much larger clonotype is one base distant, so this may be a read error. The V and J genes are TRBV2 and TRBJ2-7; a weak D match, TRBD2 (5 bases). Germline V gene data show CDR1 as SNHLY and CDR2 as FYNNEI. The V end lost 8 bases, the J end lost 9 bases, and 14 bases lay between the germline ends. This CDR3 comprises 11 residues. This CDR3 reads CASSPPGWQYF. The CDR3 coding sequence is TGTGCCAGCTCACCACCGGGATGGCAGTACTTC.

Note on this clonotype: Germline and junction disagree at one end, which may indicate a read error. The chain is built from TRBV20-1 and TRBJ2-7; 11 bases line up with TRBD2. CDR1 is DFQATT, CDR2 SNEGSKA, per germline (reference sequence). The CDR3 extends over 16 amino acids. The DNA for the CDR3 is TGCAGTGCAAGAGATATAGCGGGAGGGTGGACCGGGGAGCTGTACTTC. Protein sequence: CSARDIAGGWTGELYF.